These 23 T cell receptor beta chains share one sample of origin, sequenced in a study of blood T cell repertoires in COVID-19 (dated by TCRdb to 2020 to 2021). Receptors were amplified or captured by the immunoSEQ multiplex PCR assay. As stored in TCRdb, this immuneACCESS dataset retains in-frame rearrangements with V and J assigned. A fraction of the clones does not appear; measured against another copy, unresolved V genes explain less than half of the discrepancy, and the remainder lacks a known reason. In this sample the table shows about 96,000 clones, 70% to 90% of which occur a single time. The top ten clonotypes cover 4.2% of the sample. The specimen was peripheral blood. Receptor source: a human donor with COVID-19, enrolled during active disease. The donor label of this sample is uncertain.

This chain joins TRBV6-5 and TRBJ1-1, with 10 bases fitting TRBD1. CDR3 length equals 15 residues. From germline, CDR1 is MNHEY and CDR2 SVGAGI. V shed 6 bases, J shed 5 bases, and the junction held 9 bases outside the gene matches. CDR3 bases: TGTGCCAGCAGACCCTTAGACAGGGGGCGAACTGAAGCTTTCTTT. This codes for CASRPLDRGRTEAFF.

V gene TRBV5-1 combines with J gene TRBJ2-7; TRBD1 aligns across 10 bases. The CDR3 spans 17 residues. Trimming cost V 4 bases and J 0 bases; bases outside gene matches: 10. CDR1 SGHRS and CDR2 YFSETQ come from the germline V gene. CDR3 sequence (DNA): TGCGCCAGCAGCCCCGAGGACAGGGGGGGGAGCTCCTACGAGCAGTACTTC. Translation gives CASSPEDRGGSSYEQYF.

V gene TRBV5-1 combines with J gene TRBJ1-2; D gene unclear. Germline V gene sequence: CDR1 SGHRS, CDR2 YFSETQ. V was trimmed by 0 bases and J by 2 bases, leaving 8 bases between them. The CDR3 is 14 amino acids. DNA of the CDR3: TGCGCCAGCAGCTTGGCCCTGTCGAACTATGGCTACACCTTC. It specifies CASSLALSNYGYTF.

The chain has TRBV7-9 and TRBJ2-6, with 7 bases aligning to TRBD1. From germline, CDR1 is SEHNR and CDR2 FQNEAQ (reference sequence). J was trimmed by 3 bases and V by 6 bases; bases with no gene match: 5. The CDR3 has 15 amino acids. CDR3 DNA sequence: TGTGCCAGCAGTCGAGGGGGCCTTGGGGCCAACGTCCTGACTTTC. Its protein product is CASSRGGLGANVLTF.

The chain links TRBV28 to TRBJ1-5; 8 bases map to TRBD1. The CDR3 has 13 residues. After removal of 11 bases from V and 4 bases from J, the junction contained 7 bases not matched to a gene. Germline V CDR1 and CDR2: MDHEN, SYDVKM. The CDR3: CAGRQGWNQPQHF. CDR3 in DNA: TGTGCCGGCCGACAGGGGTGGAATCAGCCCCAGCATTTT.

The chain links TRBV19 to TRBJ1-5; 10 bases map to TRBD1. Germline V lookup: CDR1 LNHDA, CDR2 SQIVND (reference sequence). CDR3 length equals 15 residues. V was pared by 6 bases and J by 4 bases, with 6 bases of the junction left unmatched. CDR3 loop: CASRRGDRGNQPQHF. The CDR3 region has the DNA TGTGCCAGTAGGAGAGGGGACAGGGGTAATCAGCCCCAGCATTTT.

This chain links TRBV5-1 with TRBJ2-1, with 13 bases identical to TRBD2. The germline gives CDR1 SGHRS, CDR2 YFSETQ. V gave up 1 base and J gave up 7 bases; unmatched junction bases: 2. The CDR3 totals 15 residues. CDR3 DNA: TGCGCCAGCAGCTTGCTACTAGCGGGAGGGAATGAGCAGTTCTTC. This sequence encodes CASSLLLAGGNEQFF.

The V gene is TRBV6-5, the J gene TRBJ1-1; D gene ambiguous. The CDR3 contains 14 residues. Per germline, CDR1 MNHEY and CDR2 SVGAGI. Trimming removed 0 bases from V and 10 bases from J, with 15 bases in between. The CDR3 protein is CASSYSFEELGAFF. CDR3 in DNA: TGTGCCAGCAGTTACTCCTTCGAGGAATTGGGAGCTTTCTTT.

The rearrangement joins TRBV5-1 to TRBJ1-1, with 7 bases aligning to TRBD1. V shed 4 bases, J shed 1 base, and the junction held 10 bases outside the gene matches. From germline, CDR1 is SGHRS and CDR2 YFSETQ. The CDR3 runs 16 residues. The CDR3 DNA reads TGCGCCAGCAGCCGGCCGACAGGGTTCACGAACACTGAAGCTTTCTTT. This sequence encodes CASSRPTGFTNTEAFF.

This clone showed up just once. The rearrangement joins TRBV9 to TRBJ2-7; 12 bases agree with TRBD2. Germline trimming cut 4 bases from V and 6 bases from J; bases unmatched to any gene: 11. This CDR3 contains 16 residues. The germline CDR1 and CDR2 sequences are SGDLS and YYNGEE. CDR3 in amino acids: CASSFAPSGRAGEQYF. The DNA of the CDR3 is TGTGCCAGCAGCTTCGCCCCTAGCGGGAGGGCCGGCGAGCAGTACTTC.

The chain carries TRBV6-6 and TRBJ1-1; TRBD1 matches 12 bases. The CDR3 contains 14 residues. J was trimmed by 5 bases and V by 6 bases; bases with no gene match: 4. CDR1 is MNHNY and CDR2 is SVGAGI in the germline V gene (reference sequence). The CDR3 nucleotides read TGTGCCAGCAGAGGGACAGGGGGCGGAACTGAAGCTTTCTTT. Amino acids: CASRGTGGGTEAFF.

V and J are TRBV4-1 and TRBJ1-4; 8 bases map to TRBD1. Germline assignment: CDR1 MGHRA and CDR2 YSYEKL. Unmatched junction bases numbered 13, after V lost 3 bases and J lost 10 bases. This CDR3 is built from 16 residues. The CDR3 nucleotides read TGCGCCAGCAGCCATACTCAGACAGGGGCGGCTGGAAAACTGTTTTTT. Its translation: CASSHTQTGAAGKLFF.

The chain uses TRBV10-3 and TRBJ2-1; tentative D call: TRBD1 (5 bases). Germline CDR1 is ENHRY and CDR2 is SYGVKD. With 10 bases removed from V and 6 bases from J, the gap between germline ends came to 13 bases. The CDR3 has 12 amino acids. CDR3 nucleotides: TGTGCCACAAGAACGACAGCCAATGAGCAGTTCTTC. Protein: CATRTTANEQFF.

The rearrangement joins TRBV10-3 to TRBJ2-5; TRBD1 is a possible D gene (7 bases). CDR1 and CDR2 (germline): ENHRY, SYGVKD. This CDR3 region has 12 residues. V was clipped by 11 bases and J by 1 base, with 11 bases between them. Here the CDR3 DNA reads TGTGCCGCGGGACAGCCCCAAGAGACCCAGTACTTC. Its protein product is CAAGQPQETQYF.

CDR3 sequence (DNA): TGTGCCAGCAGTCCTAGCGGGAACTCCTACAATGAGCAGTTCTTC. Protein product: CASSPSGNSYNEQFF. The rearrangement uses TRBV11-3 and TRBJ2-1, with 9 positions matching TRBD2. This CDR3 is 15 amino acids long. V lost 6 bases to trimming and J lost 0 bases; unmatched junction nucleotides: 3. Germline V gene lookup returns CDR1 SGHNT and CDR2 YENEEA.

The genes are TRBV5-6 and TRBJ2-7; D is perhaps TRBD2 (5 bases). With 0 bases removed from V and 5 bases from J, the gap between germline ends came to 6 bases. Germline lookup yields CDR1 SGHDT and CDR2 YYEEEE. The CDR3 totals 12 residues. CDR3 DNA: TGTGCCAGCAGCTTGGTCGGGGACGAGCAGTACTTC. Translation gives CASSLVGDEQYF.

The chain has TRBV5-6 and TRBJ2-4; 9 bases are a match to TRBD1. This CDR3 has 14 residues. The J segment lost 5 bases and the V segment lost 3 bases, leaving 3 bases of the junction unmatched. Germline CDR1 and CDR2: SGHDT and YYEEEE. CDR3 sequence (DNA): TGTGCCAGCAGCTCCCGGGACAGGGAAAACATTCAGTACTTC. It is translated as CASSSRDRENIQYF.

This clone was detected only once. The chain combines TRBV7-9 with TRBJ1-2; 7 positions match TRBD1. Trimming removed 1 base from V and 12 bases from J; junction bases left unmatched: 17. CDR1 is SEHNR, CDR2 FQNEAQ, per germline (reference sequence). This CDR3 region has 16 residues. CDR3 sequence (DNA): TGTGCCAGCAGCTTAGGGGGGACAGATAACTCAAGACGCAACACCTTC. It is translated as CASSLGGTDNSRRNTF. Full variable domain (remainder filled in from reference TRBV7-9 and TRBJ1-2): DTGVSQNPRHKITKRGQNVTFRCDPISEHNRLYWYRQTLGQGPEFLTYFQNEAQLEKSRLLSDRFSAERPKGSFSTLEIQRTEQGDSAMYLCASSLGGTDNSRRNTFGSGTRLTVV.

This CDR3 reads CASSNLSPGGNQPQHF. CDR3 nucleotides: TGTGCCAGCTCAAACCTCTCCCCAGGGGGGAATCAGCCCCAGCATTTT. The chain recombines TRBV18 with TRBJ1-5, with 7 bases identical to TRBD1. The CDR3 length is 16 residues. Germline CDR1 and CDR2: KGHSH and LQKENI. V was pared by 5 bases and J by 4 bases, with 11 bases of the junction left unmatched. The entire variable domain, with the rest obtained from reference TRBV18 and TRBJ1-5, is as follows: NAGVMQNPRHLVRRRGQEARLRCSPMKGHSHVYWYRQLPEEGLKFMVYLQKENIIDESGMPKERFSAEFPKEGPSILRIQQVVRGDSAAYFCASSNLSPGGNQPQHFGDGTRLSIL.

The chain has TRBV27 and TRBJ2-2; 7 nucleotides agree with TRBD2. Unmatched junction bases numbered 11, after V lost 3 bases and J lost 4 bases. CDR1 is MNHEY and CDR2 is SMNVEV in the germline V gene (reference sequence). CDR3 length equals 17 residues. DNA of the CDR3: TGTGCCAGCAGTTTCAGCTGGGCGGGGGTTGGCACCGGGGAGCTGTTTTTT. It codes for CASSFSWAGVGTGELFF.

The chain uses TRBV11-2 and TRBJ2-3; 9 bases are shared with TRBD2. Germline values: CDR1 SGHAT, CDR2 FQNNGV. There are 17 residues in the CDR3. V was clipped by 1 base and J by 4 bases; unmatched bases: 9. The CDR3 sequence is CASSLAPAGGRADTQYF. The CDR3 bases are TGTGCCAGCAGCTTAGCGCCGGCGGGGGGGCGGGCAGATACGCAGTATTTT.

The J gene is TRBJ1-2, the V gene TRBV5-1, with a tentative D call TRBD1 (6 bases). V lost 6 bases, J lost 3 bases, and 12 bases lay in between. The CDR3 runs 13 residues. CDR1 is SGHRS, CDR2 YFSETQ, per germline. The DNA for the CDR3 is TGCGCCAGCACCCTGGACAGATACTATGGCTACACCTTC. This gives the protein CASTLDRYYGYTF.

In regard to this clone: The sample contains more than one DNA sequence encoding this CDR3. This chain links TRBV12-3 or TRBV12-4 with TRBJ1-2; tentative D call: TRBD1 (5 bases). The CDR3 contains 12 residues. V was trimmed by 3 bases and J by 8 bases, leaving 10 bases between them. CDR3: CASSLEGHGYTF. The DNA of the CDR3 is TGTGCCAGCAGTTTGGAGGGGCACGGCTACACCTTC.